A single T cell receptor beta chain is shown here with its context. V was pared by 0 bases and J by 6 bases, with 7 bases of the junction left unmatched. CDR1 is MNHEY, CDR2 SVGEGT, per germline. The CDR3 has 17 amino acids. This record comes from a study of blood T cell repertoires in COVID-19. Overall study context: Sites across the United States, Italy and Spain contributed samples from acute and convalescent COVID-19. Nucleic acid was either cDNA or gDNA, and it came from T cells, B-cell-depleted T cells, or PBMCs.

Authors' methods: Amplification from reference gene primers served as the basis for estimated nucleated cell counts. The repertoire was sequenced with immunoSEQ multiplex PCR; TCRdb's copy has only in-frame clones and lacks some. For V, J and clone size, that table is used; D and trimming come from the DNA. The sample yields 66,000 or so clones, just under 80% seen once. This rearrangement joins TRBV6-2 or TRBV6-3 to TRBJ2-1; 11 bases agree with TRBD2. The receptor comes from a human donor in a cohort sampled during active COVID-19. Source material: peripheral blood. CDR3: CASSYSGLAGGLNEQFF. CDR3 in DNA: TGTGCCAGCAGTTACTCCGGACTAGCGGGTGGTCTCAATGAGCAGTTCTTC.